This T cell receptor (beta chain) appears in the sequencing data of a study of T cell repertoires in cytomegalovirus infection. Across the study: Public signatures in TCR beta pointed to CMV infection and matching HLA type.

Study-level points and caveats: In two of eight donors, the top clonotype was HLA-C-restricted CMV-specific. CMV carriers having the relevant HLA were flagged by cumulative public TCR beta family frequency.

TCRdb independently ran MiXCR on the reads; one entry per CDR3 protein. The table lists over 200,000 distinct CDR3 sequences, around 13% of them singletons. CDR1 and CDR2 from the germline V gene are SEHNR and FQNEAQ (reference sequence). The CDR3 contains 14 residues. The J segment lost 8 bases and the V segment lost 4 bases, leaving 10 bases of the junction unmatched. This clonotype was counted ten times or more. Antigen: not known. Sequencing was performed on PBMCs. The receptor's source is a human donor in good health (CMV status not recorded). Some clones in this sample may be carry-over from other donors' samples. This sequence joins TRBV7-9 and TRBJ2-5, with TRBD2 matching 7 bases. The CDR3 DNA is TGTGCCAGCAGCTACACTAGCGTTGAGAGTACCCAGTACTTC. This gives the protein CASSYTSVESTQYF. The full variable domain, its missing parts supplied by reference TRBV7-9 and TRBJ2-5, is DTGVSQNPRHKITKRGQNVTFRCDPISEHNRLYWYRQTLGQGPEFLTYFQNEAQLEKSRLLSDRFSAERPKGSFSTLEIQRTEQGDSAMYLCASSYTSVESTQYFGPGTRLLVL.